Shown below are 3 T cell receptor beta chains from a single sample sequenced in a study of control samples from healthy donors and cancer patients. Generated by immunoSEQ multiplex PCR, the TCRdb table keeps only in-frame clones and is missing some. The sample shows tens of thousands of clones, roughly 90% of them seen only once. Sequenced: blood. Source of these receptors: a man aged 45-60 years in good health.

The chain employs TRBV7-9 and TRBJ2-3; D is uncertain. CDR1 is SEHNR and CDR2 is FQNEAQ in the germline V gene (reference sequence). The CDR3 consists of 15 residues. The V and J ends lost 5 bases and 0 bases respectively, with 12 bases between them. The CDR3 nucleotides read TGTGCCAGCAGCCCCCCCTCCCTGAGCACAGATACGCAGTATTTT. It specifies CASSPPSLSTDTQYF.

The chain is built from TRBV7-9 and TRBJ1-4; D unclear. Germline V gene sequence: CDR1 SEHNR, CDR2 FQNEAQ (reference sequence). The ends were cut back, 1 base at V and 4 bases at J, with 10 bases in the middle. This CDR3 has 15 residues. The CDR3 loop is CASSLGSGINEKLFF. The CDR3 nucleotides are TGTGCCAGCAGCTTAGGTTCCGGGATTAATGAAAAACTGTTTTTT.

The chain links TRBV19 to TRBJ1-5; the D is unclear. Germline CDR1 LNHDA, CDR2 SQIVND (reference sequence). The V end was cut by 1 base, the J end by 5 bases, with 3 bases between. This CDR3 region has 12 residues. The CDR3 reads CASSIVDQPQHF. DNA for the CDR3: TGTGCCAGTAGTATAGTTGATCAGCCCCAGCATTTT.